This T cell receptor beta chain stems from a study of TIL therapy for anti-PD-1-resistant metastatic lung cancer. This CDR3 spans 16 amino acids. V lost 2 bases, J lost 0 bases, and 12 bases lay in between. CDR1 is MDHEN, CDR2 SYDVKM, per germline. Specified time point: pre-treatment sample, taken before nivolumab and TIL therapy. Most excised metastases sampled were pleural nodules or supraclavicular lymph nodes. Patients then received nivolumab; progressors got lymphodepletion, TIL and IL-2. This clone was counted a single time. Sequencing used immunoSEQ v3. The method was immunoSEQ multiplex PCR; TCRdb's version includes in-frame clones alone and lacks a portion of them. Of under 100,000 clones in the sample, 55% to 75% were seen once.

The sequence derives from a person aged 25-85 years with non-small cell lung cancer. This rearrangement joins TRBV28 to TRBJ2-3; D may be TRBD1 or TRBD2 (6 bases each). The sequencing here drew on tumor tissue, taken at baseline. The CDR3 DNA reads TGTGCCAGCAGTTTACAATGGAGGGGGAGCACAGATACGCAGTATTTT. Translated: CASSLQWRGSTDTQYF.